The subject of this entry is one T cell receptor beta chain. The data originate from a study of blood T cell repertoires in COVID-19. About the study: Researchers got acute and convalescent COVID-19 samples from the United States, Italy and Spain. T cells, B-cell-depleted T cells, or PBMCs supplied cDNA or gDNA.

Authors' methods: Counts of nucleated cells, estimated from reference gene primer amplification, were obtained. The table came from immunoSEQ multiplex PCR; TCRdb's copy has only in-frame clones and leaves some out. V and J calls and clone size are as listed in that table; D and trimming were resolved from the DNA. The sample contains hundreds of thousands of clones, 70% to 90% of which appear only once. Trimming left V 3 bases short and J 3 bases short, with 17 bases between. CDR1 and CDR2 from the germline V gene are SGHAT and FQNNGV. The CDR3 extends over 16 amino acids. Sequenced: peripheral blood. This chain joins TRBV11-2 and TRBJ1-1; D may be TRBD1 (6 bases). This TCR derives from a man of 80 years or more with acute or convalescent COVID-19. The CDR3 DNA is TGTGCCAGCAGCTTCCGTACAGGGATGGGGGACACTGAAGCTTTCTTT. This sequence encodes CASSFRTGMGDTEAFF.